The following is a T cell receptor (beta chain) sequence with its context. No antigen is known for it. This entry belongs to a study of T cell responses to AZD1222 COVID-19 vaccine. Overall study results and limits: Donor demographics were predominantly white British with a female majority; clonal diversity may be underestimated.

The protocol was immunoSEQ multiplex PCR, while the TCRdb copy is restricted to in-frame clones and leaves out a portion. Of some 150,000 clones in the sample, more than 80% were seen once. Germline CDR1 and CDR2: MGHRA and YSYEKL. The CDR3 has 13 amino acids. V was clipped by 6 bases and J by 4 bases, with 12 bases between them. This specimen consisted of peripheral blood, obtained on day 0 of AZD1222 vaccination. This sequence joins TRBV4-1 and TRBJ1-1; D gene ambiguous. The source of this sequence is an adult in good health. This CDR3 reads CASRIREGTEAFF. The CDR3 nucleotides read TGCGCCAGCAGGATCCGCGAGGGCACTGAAGCTTTCTTT.